These 11 T cell receptor beta chains came from one sample sequenced in a study of glioma-infiltrating T cells after dendritic cell vaccination. Sequencing used immunoSEQ multiplex PCR; TCRdb keeps in-frame clones, though not all of them. The sample holds around 100,000 clones; roughly 79% are singletons and the top ten take about 12%. Material: blood, obtained before dendritic cell vaccination. Receptors originate from a human donor with glioblastoma.

This clone was seen only a few times. The chain is built from TRBV9 and TRBJ2-7; D uncertain. The CDR3 is 13 residues long. The germline CDR1 and CDR2 sequences are SGDLS and YYNGEE. The ends were cut back, 0 bases at V and 1 base at J, with 5 bases in the middle. CDR3 bases: TGTGCCAGCAGCGTAGACAGTTCCTACGAGCAGTACTTC. Translating it yields CASSVDSSYEQYF.

The J gene is TRBJ1-4, the V gene TRBV7-9; 9 bases align to TRBD1. Losses at the gene ends were 6 bases for V and 7 bases for J; bases not matched to a gene: 6. This CDR3 is 14 amino acids long. Germline CDR1 SEHNR, CDR2 FQNEAQ (reference sequence). The CDR3 reads CASRGGTGSEKLFF. The CDR3 nucleotides are TGTGCCAGCAGGGGGGGGACAGGGAGTGAAAAACTGTTTTTT.

The chain has TRBV27 and TRBJ1-6; D remains unclear. The length of the CDR3 is 13 residues. V dropped 0 bases and J dropped 9 bases, with 6 bases sitting between them. The germline V gene encodes CDR1 MNHEY and CDR2 SMNVEV (reference sequence). CDR3 loop: CASSLSARSPLHF. The CDR3 DNA reads TGTGCCAGCAGTTTATCGGCCCGTTCACCCCTCCACTTT.

This clone was recorded only once. The genes are TRBV4-1 and TRBJ2-1, with D possibly being TRBD1 (5 bases). The germline gives CDR1 MGHRA, CDR2 YSYEKL. V shed 0 bases and J shed 3 bases, with 9 bases lying between them. The CDR3 runs to 15 residues. The CDR3 loop is CASSQEGVSYNEQFF. CDR3 nucleotide sequence: TGCGCCAGCAGCCAAGAAGGGGTTAGCTACAATGAGCAGTTCTTC.

This clone came up once. The chain has TRBV11-3 and TRBJ2-1; 8 nucleotides align to TRBD1. V shed 5 bases, J shed 6 bases, and the junction held 9 bases outside the gene matches. The V gene's germline CDR1 is SGHNT and CDR2 YENEEA. The CDR3 contains 15 residues. CDR3 in DNA: TGTGCCAGCAGCCCAGGACAGGGAGGTCTCAATGAGCAGTTCTTC. Translated, it gives CASSPGQGGLNEQFF.

The chain links TRBV9 to TRBJ1-5, with D perhaps TRBD1 (5 bases). CDR3 length: 18 amino acids. Germline V gives CDR1 SGDLS, CDR2 YYNGEE. Trimming took off 4 bases at V and 0 bases at J, with 20 bases between the two ends. CDR3 nucleotides: TGTGCCAGCAGCCAACGAAAGGTAGGGGAAAATAGCAATCAGCCCCAGCATTTT. This gives the protein CASSQRKVGENSNQPQHF.

The chain couples TRBV7-9 to TRBJ2-7; possible D gene TRBD2, 6 bases. V was shortened by 5 bases and J by 2 bases, with 16 bases between the two germline ends. The CDR3 is made up of 15 amino acids. In germline, CDR1 is SEHNR, CDR2 FQNEAQ (reference sequence). The CDR3 protein is CASSPREVTAYEQYF. DNA for the CDR3: TGTGCCAGCAGCCCCAGGGAGGTGACTGCCTACGAGCAGTACTTC. Full variable domain (rest looked up from reference TRBV7-9 and TRBJ2-7): DTGVSQNPRHKITKRGQNVTFRCDPISEHNRLYWYRQTLGQGPEFLTYFQNEAQLEKSRLLSDRFSAERPKGSFSTLEIQRTEQGDSAMYLCASSPREVTAYEQYFGPGTRLTVT.

This clone was observed a handful of times. This chain joins TRBV4-1 and TRBJ1-6, with a tentative D call TRBD1 (5 bases). The ends were cut back, 1 base at V and 5 bases at J, with 9 bases in the middle. The CDR3 has 15 residues. Germline V gives CDR1 MGHRA, CDR2 YSYEKL. Here the CDR3 reads CASSQGGLNNSPLHF. CDR3 nucleotides: TGCGCCAGCAGCCAAGGGGGCCTGAATAATTCACCCCTCCACTTT.

The chain links TRBV6-5 to TRBJ1-1, with D possibly matching TRBD1 (5 bases). Per germline, CDR1 MNHEY and CDR2 SVGAGI. Trimming took 4 bases from V and 2 from J, leaving 17 bases between them. This CDR3 has 16 amino acids. CDR3 residues: CASSSIPQDRNTEAFF. The CDR3 DNA sequence: TGTGCCAGCAGTTCAATTCCCCAAGACAGAAACACTGAAGCTTTCTTT.

The chain employs TRBV5-1 and TRBJ2-1, with TRBD2 matching over 10 bases. CDR3 size: 16 residues. The V and J ends lost 0 bases and 8 bases, in that order; junction bases with no gene match: 8. Germline CDR1 is SGHRS and CDR2 is YFSETQ. The CDR3 sequence: CASSLGASGGGYEQFF. The CDR3 region has the DNA TGCGCCAGCAGCTTGGGGGCCAGCGGGGGGGGCTATGAGCAGTTCTTC.

This clone occurred a few times. The genes are TRBV6-5 and TRBJ1-6, with D perhaps TRBD1 (5 bases). Germline CDR1 is MNHEY and CDR2 is SVGAGI. This CDR3 is 14 amino acids long. Trimming pared 9 bases from V and 7 bases from J, leaving 16 bases between. This CDR3 is CASQTGTRNSPLHF. DNA for the CDR3: TGTGCCAGTCAGACCGGGACTCGGAATTCACCCCTCCACTTT.